This paragraph covers one T cell receptor (beta chain) sequence. Its antigen is currently not known. Base qualities were left out, and no much larger clone turns up one base away. Including cysteine and phenylalanine, the CDR3 has 12 amino acids. CDR3 DNA is the only sequence kept; it has 36 bases, read in frame from the first base. CDR1 and CDR2, looked up from the germline V gene, are WSHSY and SAAADI. The junction carries 14 bases between V and J, which are trimmed by 11 bases and 4 bases respectively. At one collaborating source in Seattle, patients were enrolled during active infection and were followed longitudinally through the course of disease. Each collaborating institution followed its own protocols to collect whole blood in K2EDTA tubes. For TCRbeta analysis, collaborators shipped samples in one of three forms: frozen whole blood, isolated PBMCs, or DNA extracted from either of those sample types.

TCRbeta CDR3 regions were amplified from genomic DNA using the immunoSEQ Assay, a bias-controlled multiplex PCR. In the paper's pipeline: The number of nucleated cells in each sample was estimated from the amplification of reference gene primers within the assay. Sequence reads were collapsed and filtered to measure the absolute abundance of every unique TCRbeta CDR3 rearrangement. For each sample, productive Simpson clonality was calculated as the square root of Simpson's diversity index over productive rearrangements. TCRdb holds this immuneACCESS table with in-frame rearrangements only. Some clones are missing; in checked studies, unresolved V genes explain under half, and the rest has no known cause. The V and J calls and clone size are taken from that table; D and trimming were inferred from the DNA. The sample data list 250,000 to 300,000 clones, and about 88% of these were observed just once. Over 9% of the sample lies in the top ten.

The data were taken from a study of blood T cell repertoires in COVID-19 (dated by TCRdb to the early 2020s). In terms of the full investigation: Samples from collaborators originated in the United States, Italy and Spain and spanned both the acute and convalescent phases of COVID-19. The prospective study material was composed of cDNA or gDNA derived from T cells, B-cell-depleted T cells, or PBMCs. The dataset comprised deeply sampled blood TCRbeta repertoires from subjects exposed to, actively infected with, or recovered from COVID-19. The repertoires were released in a freely available public database meant as a resource for research on the immune response to SARS-CoV-2. Samples came from the ongoing ImmuneRACE study (first 160 participants) plus 1,254 subjects from 6 global collaborators. Nearly every sample came with metadata listing a de-identified subject ID, COVID-19 status, age in years and sex. Where available, HLA class I and class II types were obtained from metadata supplied by the sample provider rather than from assay-based typing.

What the work shows at the level of the full study, not this receptor alone: The quantity of clinical and demographic metadata differed by source and by participant and was supplied without curation.

Here the chain combines TRBV10-2 and TRBJ1-1; the D gene is not confidently resolved. The sequence was collected from a woman in her twenties or thirties with COVID-19, enrolled during active disease. Sequenced material: peripheral blood. DNA sequence: TGCGCCTGCGGAGTTCGGAGCACTGAAGCTTTCTTT. Translated, this is CACGVRSTEAFF.